Described below is a single T cell receptor beta chain sequence and its context. CDR3 length: 14 residues. Trimming stripped 3 bases from V and 5 bases from J, with 13 bases between. CDR1 and CDR2 (germline): MNHEY, SVGAGI. Sequencing was performed with immunoSEQ multiplex PCR; in TCRdb, only in-frame clones are kept and a portion is missing. The sample includes some 2,500,000 clones, about 90% seen only once; the top ten take around 0.4%. The sample originates from a study of shared clonotypes between healthy human individuals. Sequenced sample: naive CD4+ T cells from PBMCs. As for subset: CD45RA+ positively selected. The source of this sequence is a young man in good health. Some clones in this sample may be carry-over from other donors' samples. The rearrangement uses TRBV6-5 and TRBJ1-2, with D possibly being TRBD1 (6 bases). Here the CDR3 DNA reads TGTGCCAGCAGTTATATGGTAGGGGGATATGGCTACACCTTC. Its protein is CASSYMVGGYGYTF.